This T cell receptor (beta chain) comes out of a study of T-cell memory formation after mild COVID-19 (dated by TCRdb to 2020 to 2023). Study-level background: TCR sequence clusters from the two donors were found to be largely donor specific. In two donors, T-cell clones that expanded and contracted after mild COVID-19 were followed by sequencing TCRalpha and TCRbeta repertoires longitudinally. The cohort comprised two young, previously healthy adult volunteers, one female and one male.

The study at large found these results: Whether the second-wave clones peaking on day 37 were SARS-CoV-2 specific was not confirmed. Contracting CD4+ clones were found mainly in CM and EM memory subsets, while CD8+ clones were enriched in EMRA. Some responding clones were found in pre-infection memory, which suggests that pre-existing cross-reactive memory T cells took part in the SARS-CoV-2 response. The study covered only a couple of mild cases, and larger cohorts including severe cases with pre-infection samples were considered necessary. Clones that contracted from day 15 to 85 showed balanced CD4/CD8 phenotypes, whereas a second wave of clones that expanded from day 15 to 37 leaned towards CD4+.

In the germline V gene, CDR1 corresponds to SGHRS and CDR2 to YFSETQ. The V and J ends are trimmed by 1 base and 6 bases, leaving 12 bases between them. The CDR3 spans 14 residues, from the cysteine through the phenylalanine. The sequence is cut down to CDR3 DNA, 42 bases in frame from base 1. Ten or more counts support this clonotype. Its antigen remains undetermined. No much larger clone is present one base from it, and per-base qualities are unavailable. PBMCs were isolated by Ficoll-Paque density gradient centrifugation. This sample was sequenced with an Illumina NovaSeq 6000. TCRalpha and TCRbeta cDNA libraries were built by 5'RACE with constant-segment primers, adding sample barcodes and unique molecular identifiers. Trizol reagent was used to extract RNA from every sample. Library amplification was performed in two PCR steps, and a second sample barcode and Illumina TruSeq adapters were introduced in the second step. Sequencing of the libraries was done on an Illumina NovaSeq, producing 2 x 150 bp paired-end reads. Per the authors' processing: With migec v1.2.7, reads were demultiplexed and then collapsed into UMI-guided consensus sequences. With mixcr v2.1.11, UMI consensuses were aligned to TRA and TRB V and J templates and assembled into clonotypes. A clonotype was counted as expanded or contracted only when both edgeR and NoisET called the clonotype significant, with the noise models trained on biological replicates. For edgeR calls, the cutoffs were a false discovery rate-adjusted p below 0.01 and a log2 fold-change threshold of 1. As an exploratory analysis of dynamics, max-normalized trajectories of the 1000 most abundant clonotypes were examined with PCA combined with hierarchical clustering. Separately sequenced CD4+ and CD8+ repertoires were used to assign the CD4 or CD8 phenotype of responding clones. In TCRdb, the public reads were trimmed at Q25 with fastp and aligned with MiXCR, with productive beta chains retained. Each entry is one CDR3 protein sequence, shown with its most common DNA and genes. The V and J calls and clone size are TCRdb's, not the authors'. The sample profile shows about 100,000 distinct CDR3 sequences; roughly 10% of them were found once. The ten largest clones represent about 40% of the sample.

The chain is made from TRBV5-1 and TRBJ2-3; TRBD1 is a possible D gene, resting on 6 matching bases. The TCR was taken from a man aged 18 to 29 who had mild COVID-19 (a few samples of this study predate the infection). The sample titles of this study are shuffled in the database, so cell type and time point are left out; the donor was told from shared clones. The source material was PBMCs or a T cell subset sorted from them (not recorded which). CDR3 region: CASSLSQGLDTQYF. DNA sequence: TGCGCCAGCAGCTTGTCACAGGGTTTGGATACGCAGTATTTT.